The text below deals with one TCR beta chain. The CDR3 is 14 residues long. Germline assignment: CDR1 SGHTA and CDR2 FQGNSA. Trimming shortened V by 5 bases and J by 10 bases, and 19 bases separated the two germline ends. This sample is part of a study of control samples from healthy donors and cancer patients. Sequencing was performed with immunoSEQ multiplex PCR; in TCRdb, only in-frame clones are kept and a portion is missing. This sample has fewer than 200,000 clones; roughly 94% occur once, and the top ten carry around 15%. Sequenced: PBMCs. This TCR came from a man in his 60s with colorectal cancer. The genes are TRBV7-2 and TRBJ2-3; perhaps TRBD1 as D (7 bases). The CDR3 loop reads CASSLKFRGDAQYF. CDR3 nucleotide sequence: TGTGCCAGCAGCCTCAAATTCAGGGGGGATGCGCAGTATTTT. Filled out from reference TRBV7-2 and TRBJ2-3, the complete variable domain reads GAGVSQSPSNKVTEKGKDVELRCDPISGHTALYWYRQSLGQGLEFLIYFQGNSAPDKSGLPSDRFSAERTGGSVSTLTIQRTQQEDSAVYLCASSLKFRGDAQYFGPGTRLTVL.